The 14 T cell receptor beta chains given below trace back to one sample, sequenced in a study of OX40 agonist ivuxolimab in advanced cancers. The assay was immunoSEQ multiplex PCR, and TCRdb's table has in-frame clones only and misses some. The sample contains 40,000 or so clones, roughly 82% of which appear only once. Sequencing used CD4+ or CD8+ T cells sorted from blood, obtained in a trial of the OX40 agonist ivuxolimab. The receptor set was obtained from an adult with an advanced solid tumor such as melanoma, head and neck, liver or kidney cancer.

V gene TRBV11-2 combines with J gene TRBJ2-7; 7 nucleotides agree with TRBD1. V gave up 5 bases and J gave up 7 bases; unmatched junction bases: 11. The CDR3 spans 14 residues. Germline CDR1 and CDR2: SGHAT and FQNNGV. The CDR3 nucleotides read TGTGCCAGCAGCCTCCAGACAGGGCTGTGGGAGCAGTACTTC. As protein: CASSLQTGLWEQYF.

The chain combines TRBV5-6 with TRBJ1-2; D unresolved. The CDR3 has 18 amino acids. Germline loops: CDR1 SGHDT, CDR2 YYEEEE. V was shortened by 3 bases and J by 5 bases, with 26 bases between the two germline ends. CDR3 DNA sequence: TGTGCCAGCAGCTGGACTCACCACCTGGCCGCGAAAGAGTATGGCTACACCTTC. Amino acid sequence: CASSWTHHLAAKEYGYTF.

The genes are TRBV27 and TRBJ2-5; no clear D. Germline V gene data show CDR1 as MNHEY and CDR2 as SMNVEV (reference sequence). The CDR3 extends over 11 amino acids. Trimming cost V 3 bases and J 4 bases, with 3 bases left between them. This CDR3 is CASSFLETQYF. The CDR3 DNA sequence: TGTGCCAGCAGTTTCCTAGAGACCCAGTACTTC.

This rearrangement joins TRBV7-6 to TRBJ2-6; D is possibly TRBD2 (6 bases). The CDR3 contains 18 residues. From germline, CDR1 is SGHVS and CDR2 FNYEAQ. Trimming took 1 base from V and 2 from J, leaving 15 bases between them. Here the CDR3 reads CASSLEVGGNAGANVLTF. The DNA for the CDR3 is TGTGCCAGCAGCTTAGAGGTGGGAGGAAACGCTGGGGCCAACGTCCTGACTTTC.

This chain joins TRBV7-3 and TRBJ2-3, with D tentatively TRBD2 (6 bases). The CDR3 has 15 amino acids. V lost 2 bases and J 6 bases, leaving 15 bases between the germline ends. Germline assignment: CDR1 SGHTA and CDR2 FQGTGA. The CDR3 nucleotides are TGTGCCAGCAGCTTATCGGGACTCCACGGGGATACGCAGTATTTT. This encodes CASSLSGLHGDTQYF.

This chain connects TRBV6-1 to TRBJ2-7; 11 positions match TRBD1. CDR1 is MNHNS, CDR2 SASEGT, per germline. This CDR3 is built from 16 residues. V lost 4 bases to trimming and J lost 3 bases; unmatched junction nucleotides: 8. The chain's CDR3 is CASSVYRDRGFYEQYF. CDR3 coding DNA: TGTGCCAGCAGTGTGTACCGGGACAGGGGGTTCTACGAGCAGTACTTC.

This chain joins TRBV18 and TRBJ2-2; D is unclear. V shed 6 bases and J shed 3 bases, with 20 bases lying between them. Germline lookup yields CDR1 KGHSH and CDR2 LQKENI. The CDR3 extends over 17 amino acids. The CDR3: CASSTMDETAYTGELFF. The CDR3 DNA reads TGTGCCAGCTCCACCATGGACGAAACCGCCTACACCGGGGAGCTGTTTTTT.

The rearrangement uses TRBV20-1 and TRBJ1-2, with D perhaps matching TRBD1 (5 bases). This CDR3 contains 11 residues. Trimming took 5 bases from V and 8 from J, leaving 12 bases between them. Germline values: CDR1 DFQATT, CDR2 SNEGSKA (reference sequence). CDR3 in amino acids: CSAERGNGYTF. The CDR3 bases are TGCAGTGCTGAACGGGGGAACGGCTACACCTTC.

The chain joins TRBV15 to TRBJ1-1; D is possibly TRBD1 (6 bases). CDR3 length: 13 amino acids. The V gene's germline CDR1 is LNHNV and CDR2 YYDKDF (reference sequence). The germline V and J ends were trimmed by 4 bases and 13 bases, with 19 bases remaining between them. The CDR3 loop is CATSTTAGVEIFF. CDR3 coding DNA: TGTGCCACCAGCACCACAGCAGGGGTAGAAATTTTCTTT.

The chain combines TRBV5-6 with TRBJ2-7; D might be TRBD1 or TRBD2, each matching 5 bases. Per the germline V gene, CDR1 is SGHDT and CDR2 is YYEEEE. V was pared by 3 bases and J by 0 bases, with 19 bases between. The CDR3 has 17 residues. The CDR3 coding sequence is TGTGCCAGCAGCTCCTCGGTCGGGGCTGAGAGCTCCTACGAGCAGTACTTC. Residues: CASSSSVGAESSYEQYF.

J is TRBJ1-1 and V is TRBV19, with D possibly being TRBD1 (6 bases). The V gene's germline CDR1 is LNHDA and CDR2 SQIVND (reference sequence). Trimming pared 0 bases from V and 5 bases from J, leaving 13 bases between. This CDR3 comprises 15 residues. Written as DNA, the CDR3 is TGTGCCAGTAGTATAGATATTAGGGGGTATACTGAAGCTTTCTTT. Its protein is CASSIDIRGYTEAFF.

The J gene is TRBJ2-5, the V gene TRBV20-1; no clear D gene. CDR1 is DFQATT and CDR2 is SNEGSKA in the germline V gene (reference sequence). The CDR3 has 11 residues. V lost 5 bases and J 1 base, leaving 5 bases between the germline ends. The CDR3, as DNA: TGCAGTGCTCATGTCCAAGAGACCCAGTACTTC. It specifies CSAHVQETQYF.

V usage is TRBV7-9 and J usage is TRBJ2-7, with 12 bases matching TRBD2. CDR3 size: 15 residues. V lost 3 bases and J lost 4; bases outside the gene matches: 4. CDR1 is SEHNR, CDR2 FQNEAQ, per germline (reference sequence). This CDR3 is CASSLETSGRYEQYF. The CDR3 DNA follows: TGTGCCAGCAGCTTGGAGACTAGCGGGAGATACGAGCAGTACTTC.

The J gene is TRBJ1-5, the V gene TRBV4-1; D call uncertain. V lost 1 base, J lost 0 bases, and 4 bases lay in between. CDR1 and CDR2 (germline): MGHRA, YSYEKL. The CDR3 runs 14 residues. The CDR3 protein is CASSQGFSNQPQHF. In DNA form, the CDR3 reads TGCGCCAGCAGCCAAGGCTTTAGCAATCAGCCCCAGCATTTT.